This T cell receptor (beta chain) was sequenced for a study of T cell changes during pregnancy in multiple sclerosis. Using immunoSEQ multiplex PCR, the repertoire was profiled, and TCRdb retains in-frame clones only, with some absent. The sample consists of about 50,000 clones, approximately 95% of them appearing once. V gave up 5 bases and J gave up 1 base, with 11 bases separating them. CDR1 is SGHTA, CDR2 FQGNSA, per germline. CDR3 size: 14 residues. Sequences were derived from CD4+ T cells from peripheral blood mononuclear cells, sampled in the third trimester of pregnancy. The origin of this receptor is a female donor with multiple sclerosis, enrolled in a pregnancy study. The chain carries TRBV7-2 and TRBJ1-1; D is unclear. Here the CDR3 reads CASSVNHRNTEAFF. CDR3 sequence (DNA): TGTGCCAGCAGCGTGAACCACAGGAACACTGAAGCTTTCTTT.